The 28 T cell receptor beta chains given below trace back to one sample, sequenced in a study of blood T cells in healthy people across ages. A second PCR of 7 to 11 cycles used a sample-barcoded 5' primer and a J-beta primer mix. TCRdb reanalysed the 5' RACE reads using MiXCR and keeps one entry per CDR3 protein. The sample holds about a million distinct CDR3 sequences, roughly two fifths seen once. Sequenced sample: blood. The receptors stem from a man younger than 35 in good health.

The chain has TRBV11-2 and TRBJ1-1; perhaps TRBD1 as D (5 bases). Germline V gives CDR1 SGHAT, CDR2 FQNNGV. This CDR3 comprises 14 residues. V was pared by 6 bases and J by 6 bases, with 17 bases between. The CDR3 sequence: CASSLREGRAEAFF. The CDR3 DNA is TGTGCCAGCAGTCTCCGGGAGGGGAGGGCTGAAGCTTTCTTT.

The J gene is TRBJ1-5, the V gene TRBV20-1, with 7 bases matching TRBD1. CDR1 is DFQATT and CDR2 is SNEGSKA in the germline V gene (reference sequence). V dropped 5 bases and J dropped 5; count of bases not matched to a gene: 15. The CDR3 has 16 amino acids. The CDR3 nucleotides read TGCAGTGCTTCATTCACCGGGACAGCCCGCGATCAGCCCCAGCATTTT. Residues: CSASFTGTARDQPQHF.

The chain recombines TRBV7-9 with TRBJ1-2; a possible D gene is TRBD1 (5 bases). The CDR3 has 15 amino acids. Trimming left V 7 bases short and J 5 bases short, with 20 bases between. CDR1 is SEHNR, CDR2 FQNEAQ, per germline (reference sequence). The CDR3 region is CASTRAAGPFYGYTF. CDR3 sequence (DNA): TGTGCCAGCACCCGGGCGGCGGGGCCCTTTTATGGCTACACCTTC.

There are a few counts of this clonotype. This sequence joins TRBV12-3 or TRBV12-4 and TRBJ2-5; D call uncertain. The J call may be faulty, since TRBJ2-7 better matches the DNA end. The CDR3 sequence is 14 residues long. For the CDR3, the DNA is TGTGCCAGCAGTTTCGGCTCTCATGGAACCGAGCAGTACTTC. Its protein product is CASSFGSHGTEQYF.

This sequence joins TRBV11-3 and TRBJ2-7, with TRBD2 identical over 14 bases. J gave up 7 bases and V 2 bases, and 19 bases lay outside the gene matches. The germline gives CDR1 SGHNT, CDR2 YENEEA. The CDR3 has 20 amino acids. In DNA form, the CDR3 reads TGTGCCAGCAGCTTATCCACAACTCCGGGACTAGCGGGGGTTAACAATGAGCAGTACTTC. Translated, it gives CASSLSTTPGLAGVNNEQYF. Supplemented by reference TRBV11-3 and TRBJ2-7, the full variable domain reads EAGVVQSPRYKIIEKKQPVAFWCNPISGHNTLYWYLQNLGQGPELLIRYENEEAVDDSQLPKDRFSAERLKGVDSTLKIQPAELGDSAVYLCASSLSTTPGLAGVNNEQYFGPGTRLTVT.

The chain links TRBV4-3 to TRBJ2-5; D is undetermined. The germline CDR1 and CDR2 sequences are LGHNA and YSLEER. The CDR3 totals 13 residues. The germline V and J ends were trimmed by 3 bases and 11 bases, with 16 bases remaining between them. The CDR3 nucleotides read TGCGCCAGCAGCCACGACTCTACCAATGAGCAGTACTTC. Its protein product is CASSHDSTNEQYF.

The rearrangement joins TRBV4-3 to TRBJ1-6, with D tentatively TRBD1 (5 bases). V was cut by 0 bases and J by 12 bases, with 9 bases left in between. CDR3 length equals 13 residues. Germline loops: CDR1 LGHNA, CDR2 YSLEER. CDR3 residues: CASSQDPGRPLHF. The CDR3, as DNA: TGCGCCAGCAGCCAAGATCCGGGACGACCCCTCCACTTT.

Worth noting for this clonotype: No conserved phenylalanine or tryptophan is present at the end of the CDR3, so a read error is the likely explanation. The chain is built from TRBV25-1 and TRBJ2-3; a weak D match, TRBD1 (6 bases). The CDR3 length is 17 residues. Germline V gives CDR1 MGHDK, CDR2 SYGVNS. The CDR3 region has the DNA TGTGCCGGCAGACCGACAAGAACAGGGTTTGGAGCAGATACGCAGTATTAT. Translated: CAGRPTRTGFGADTQYY.

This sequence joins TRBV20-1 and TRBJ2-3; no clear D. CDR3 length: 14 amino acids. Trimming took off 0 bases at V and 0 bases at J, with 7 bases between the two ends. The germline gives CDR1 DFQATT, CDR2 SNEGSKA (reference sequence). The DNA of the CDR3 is TGCAGTGCTAGAGACTCGAAGAGCACAGATACGCAGTATTTT. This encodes CSARDSKSTDTQYF.

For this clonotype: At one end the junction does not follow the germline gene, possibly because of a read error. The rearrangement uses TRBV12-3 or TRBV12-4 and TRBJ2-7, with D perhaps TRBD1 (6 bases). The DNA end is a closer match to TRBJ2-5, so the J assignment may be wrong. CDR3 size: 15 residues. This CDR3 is CASSLPTGIQGTQYF. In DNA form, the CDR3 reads TGTGCCAGCAGTTTACCTACAGGGATTCAAGGGACCCAGTACTTC.

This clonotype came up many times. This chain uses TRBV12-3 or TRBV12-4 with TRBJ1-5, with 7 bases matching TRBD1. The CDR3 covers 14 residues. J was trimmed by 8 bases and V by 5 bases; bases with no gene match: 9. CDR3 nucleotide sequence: TGTGCCAGCAGTCCCGGGACAGCGGCTAAGCCCCAGCATTTT. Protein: CASSPGTAAKPQHF.

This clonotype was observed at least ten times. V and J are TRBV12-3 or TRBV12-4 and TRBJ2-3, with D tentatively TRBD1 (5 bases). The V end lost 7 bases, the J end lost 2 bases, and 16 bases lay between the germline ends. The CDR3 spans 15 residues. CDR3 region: CASTKGQEPTDTQYF. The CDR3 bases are TGTGCCAGCACCAAGGGGCAGGAACCCACAGATACGCAGTATTTT.

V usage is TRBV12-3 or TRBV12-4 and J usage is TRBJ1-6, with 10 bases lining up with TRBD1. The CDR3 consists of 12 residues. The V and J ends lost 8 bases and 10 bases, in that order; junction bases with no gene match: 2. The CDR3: CASGTGVSPLHF. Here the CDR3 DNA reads TGTGCCAGCGGGACAGGGGTGTCACCCCTCCACTTT.

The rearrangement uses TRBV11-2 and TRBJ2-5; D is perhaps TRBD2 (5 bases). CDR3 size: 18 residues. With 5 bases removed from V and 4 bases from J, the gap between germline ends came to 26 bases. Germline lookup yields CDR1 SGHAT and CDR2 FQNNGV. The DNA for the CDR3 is TGTGCCAGCAGCCCGAGGGAGATTAGGACGTTTTTATCAGAGACCCAGTACTTC. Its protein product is CASSPREIRTFLSETQYF.

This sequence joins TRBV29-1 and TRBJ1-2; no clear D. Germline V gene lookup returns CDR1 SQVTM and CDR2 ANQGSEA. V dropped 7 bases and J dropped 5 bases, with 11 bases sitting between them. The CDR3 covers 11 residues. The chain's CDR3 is CSAETVYGYTF. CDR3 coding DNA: TGCAGCGCCGAGACGGTATATGGCTACACCTTC.

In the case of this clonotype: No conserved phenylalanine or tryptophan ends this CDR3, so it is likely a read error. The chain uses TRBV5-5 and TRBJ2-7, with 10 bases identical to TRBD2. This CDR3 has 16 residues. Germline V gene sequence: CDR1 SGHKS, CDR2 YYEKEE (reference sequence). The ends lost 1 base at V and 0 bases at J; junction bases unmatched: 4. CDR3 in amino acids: CASSLTSGVSSYEQYI. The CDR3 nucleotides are TGTGCCAGCAGCTTGACTAGCGGGGTTAGCTCCTACGAGCAGTACATC.

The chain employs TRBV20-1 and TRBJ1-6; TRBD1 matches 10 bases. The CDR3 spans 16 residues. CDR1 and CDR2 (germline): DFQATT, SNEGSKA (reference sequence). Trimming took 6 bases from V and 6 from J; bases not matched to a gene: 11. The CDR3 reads CSAPRMGQGRNSPLHF. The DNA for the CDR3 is TGCAGTGCCCCCAGGATGGGACAGGGGCGTAATTCACCCCTCCACTTT.

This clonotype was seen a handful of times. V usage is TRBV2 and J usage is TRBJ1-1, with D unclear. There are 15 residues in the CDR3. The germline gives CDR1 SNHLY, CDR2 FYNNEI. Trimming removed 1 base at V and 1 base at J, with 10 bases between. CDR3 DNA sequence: TGTGCCAGCAGTGAAGACGGTGCCCGGAACACTGAAGCTTTCTTT. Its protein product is CASSEDGARNTEAFF. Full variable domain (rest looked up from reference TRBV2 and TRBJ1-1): EPEVTQTPSHQVTQMGQEVILRCVPISNHLYFYWYRQILGQKVEFLVSFYNNEISEKSEIFDDQFSVERPDGSNFTLKIRSTKLEDSAMYFCASSEDGARNTEAFFGQGTRLTVV.

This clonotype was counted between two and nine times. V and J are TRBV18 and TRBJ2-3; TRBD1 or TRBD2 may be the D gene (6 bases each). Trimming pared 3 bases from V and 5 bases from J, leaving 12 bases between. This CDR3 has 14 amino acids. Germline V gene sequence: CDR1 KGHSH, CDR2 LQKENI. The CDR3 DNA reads TGTGCCAGCTCACCGGGGGGCTGGGGAGATACGCAGTATTTT. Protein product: CASSPGGWGDTQYF.

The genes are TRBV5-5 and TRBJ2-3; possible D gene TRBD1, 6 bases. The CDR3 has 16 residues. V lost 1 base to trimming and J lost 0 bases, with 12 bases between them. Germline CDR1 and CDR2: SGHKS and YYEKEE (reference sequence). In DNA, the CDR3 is TGTGCCAGCAGCTTGCTGGGGGCCTCAAGCACAGATACGCAGTATTTT. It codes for CASSLLGASSTDTQYF. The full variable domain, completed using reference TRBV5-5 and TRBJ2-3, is DAGVTQSPTHLIKTRGQQVTLRCSPISGHKSVSWYQQVLGQGPQFIFQYYEKEERGRGNFPDRFSARQFPNYSSELNVNALLLGDSALYLCASSLLGASSTDTQYFGPGTRLTVL.

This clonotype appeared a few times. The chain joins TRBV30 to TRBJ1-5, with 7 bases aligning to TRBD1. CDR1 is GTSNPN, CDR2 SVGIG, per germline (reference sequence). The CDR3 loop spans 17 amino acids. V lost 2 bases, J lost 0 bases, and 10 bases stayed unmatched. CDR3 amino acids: CAWSRRRGRSSNQPQHF. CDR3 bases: TGTGCCTGGAGTCGCAGAAGGGGGCGGAGTAGCAATCAGCCCCAGCATTTT.

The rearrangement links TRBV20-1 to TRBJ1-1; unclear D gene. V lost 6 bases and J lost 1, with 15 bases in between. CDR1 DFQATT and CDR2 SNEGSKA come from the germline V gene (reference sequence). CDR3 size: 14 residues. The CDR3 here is CSADPRTGNTEAFF. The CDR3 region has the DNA TGCAGTGCCGATCCCAGAACGGGGAACACTGAAGCTTTCTTT.

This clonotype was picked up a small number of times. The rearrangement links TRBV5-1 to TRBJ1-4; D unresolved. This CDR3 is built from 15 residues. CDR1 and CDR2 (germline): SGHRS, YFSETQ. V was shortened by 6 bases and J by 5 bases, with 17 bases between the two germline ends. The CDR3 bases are TGCGCCAGCACCCTCACGGGCGCAGTAAATGAAAAACTGTTTTTT. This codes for CASTLTGAVNEKLFF.

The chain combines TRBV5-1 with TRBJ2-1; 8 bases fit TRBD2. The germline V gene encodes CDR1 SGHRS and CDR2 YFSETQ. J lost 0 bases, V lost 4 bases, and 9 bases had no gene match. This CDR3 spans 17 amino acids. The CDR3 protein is CASSGASGGRSYNEQFF. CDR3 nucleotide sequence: TGCGCCAGCAGCGGAGCAAGCGGGGGCCGCTCCTACAATGAGCAGTTCTTC.

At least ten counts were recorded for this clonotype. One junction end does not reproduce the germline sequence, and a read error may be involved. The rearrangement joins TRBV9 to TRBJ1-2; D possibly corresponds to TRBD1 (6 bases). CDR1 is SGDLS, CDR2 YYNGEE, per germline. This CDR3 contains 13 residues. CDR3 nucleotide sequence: TGCGCCAGCAGCGTGGGACAAAACTATGGCTACACCTTC. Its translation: CASSVGQNYGYTF.

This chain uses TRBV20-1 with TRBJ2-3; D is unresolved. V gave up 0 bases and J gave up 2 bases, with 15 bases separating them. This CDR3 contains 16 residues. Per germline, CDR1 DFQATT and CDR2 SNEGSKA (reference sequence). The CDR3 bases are TGCAGTGCTAGAGATCCCCGGGCGTTAACCACAGATACGCAGTATTTT. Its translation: CSARDPRALTTDTQYF.

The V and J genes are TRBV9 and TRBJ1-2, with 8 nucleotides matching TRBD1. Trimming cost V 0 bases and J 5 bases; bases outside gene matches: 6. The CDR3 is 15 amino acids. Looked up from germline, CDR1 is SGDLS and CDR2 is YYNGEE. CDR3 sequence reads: CASSVGAGGAYGYTF. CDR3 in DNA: TGTGCCAGCAGCGTAGGGGCAGGGGGCGCTTATGGCTACACCTTC. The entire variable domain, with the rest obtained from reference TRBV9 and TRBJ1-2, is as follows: DSGVTQTPKHLITATGQRVTLRCSPRSGDLSVYWYQQSLDQGLQFLIQYYNGEERAKGNILERFSAQQFPDLHSELNLSSLELGDSALYFCASSVGAGGAYGYTFGSGTRLTVV.

The CDR3 DNA reads as TGCGCCAGCAGCCCGAGGGTGAGCTCCTACAATGAGCAGTTCTTC. As protein: CASSPRVSSYNEQFF. The chain has TRBV5-1 and TRBJ2-1; maybe TRBD2 (5 bases). V was cut by 4 bases and J by 0 bases, with 11 bases left in between. CDR3 length: 15 amino acids. Germline CDR1 SGHRS, CDR2 YFSETQ. Filled out from reference TRBV5-1 and TRBJ2-1, the complete variable domain reads KAGVTQTPRYLIKTRGQQVTLSCSPISGHRSVSWYQQTPGQGLQFLFEYFSETQRNKGNFPGRFSGRQFSNSRSEMNVSTLELGDSALYLCASSPRVSSYNEQFFGPGTRLTVL.